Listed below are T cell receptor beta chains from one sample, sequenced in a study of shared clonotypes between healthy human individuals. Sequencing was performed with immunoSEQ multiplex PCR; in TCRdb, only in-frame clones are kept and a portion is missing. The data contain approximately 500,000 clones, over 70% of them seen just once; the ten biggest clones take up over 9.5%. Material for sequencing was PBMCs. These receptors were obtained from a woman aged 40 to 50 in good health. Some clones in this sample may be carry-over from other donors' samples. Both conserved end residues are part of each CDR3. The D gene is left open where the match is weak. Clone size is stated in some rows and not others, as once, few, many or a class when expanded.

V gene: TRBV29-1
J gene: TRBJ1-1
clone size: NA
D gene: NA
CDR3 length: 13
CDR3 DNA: TGCAGCGTTGAAGTCCGACGGGACACTGAAGCTTTCTTT
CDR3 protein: CSVEVRRDTEAFF

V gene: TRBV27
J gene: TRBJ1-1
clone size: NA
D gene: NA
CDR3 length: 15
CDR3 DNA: TGTGCCAGCAGTTTAGGGCCAGACCCTAACACTGAAGCTTTCTTT
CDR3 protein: CASSLGPDPNTEAFF

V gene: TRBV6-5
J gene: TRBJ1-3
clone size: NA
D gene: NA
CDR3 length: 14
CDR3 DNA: TGTGCCAGCAGTAGGACAGCCTCTGGAAACACCATATATTTT
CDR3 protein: CASSRTASGNTIYF

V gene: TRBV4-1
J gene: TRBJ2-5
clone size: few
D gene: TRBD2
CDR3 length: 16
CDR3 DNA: TGCGCCAGCAGCCAGGGAGTGACTAGCGGGCGAAAGACCCAGTACTTC
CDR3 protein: CASSQGVTSGRKTQYF

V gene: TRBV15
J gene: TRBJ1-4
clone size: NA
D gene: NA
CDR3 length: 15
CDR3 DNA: TGTGCCACCAGCAAGCCCCAGGGTTTAATTGAAAAACTGTTTTTT
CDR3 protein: CATSKPQGLIEKLFF

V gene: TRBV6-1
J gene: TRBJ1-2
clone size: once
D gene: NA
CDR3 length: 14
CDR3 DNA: TGTGCCAGCAGTGTGAGAAATTTGAACTATGGCTACACCTTC
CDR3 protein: CASSVRNLNYGYTF

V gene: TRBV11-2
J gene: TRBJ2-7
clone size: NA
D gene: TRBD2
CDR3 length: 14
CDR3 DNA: TGTGCCAGCAGCTTTGGGACTAGCGGCTACGAGCAGTACTTC
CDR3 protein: CASSFGTSGYEQYF

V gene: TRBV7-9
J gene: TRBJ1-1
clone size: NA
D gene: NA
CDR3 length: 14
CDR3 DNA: TGTGCCAGCAGCTTTCGGCAGGGTGGCACTGAAGCTTTCTTT
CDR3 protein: CASSFRQGGTEAFF

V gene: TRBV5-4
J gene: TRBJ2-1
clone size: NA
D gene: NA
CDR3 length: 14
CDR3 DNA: TGTGCCAGCAGCTCGACATCTAGATACAATGAGCAGTTCTTC
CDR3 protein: CASSSTSRYNEQFF

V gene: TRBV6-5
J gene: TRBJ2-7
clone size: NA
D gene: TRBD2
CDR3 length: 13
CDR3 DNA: TGTGCCACCGGGACTAGGAGGACCTACGAGCAGTACTTC
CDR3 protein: CATGTRRTYEQYF

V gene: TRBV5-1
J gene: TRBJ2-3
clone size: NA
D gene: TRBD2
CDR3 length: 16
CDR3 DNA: TGCGCCAGCAGCTTGGCCTCTAGCGGGCTCACAGATACGCAGTATTTT
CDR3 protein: CASSLASSGLTDTQYF

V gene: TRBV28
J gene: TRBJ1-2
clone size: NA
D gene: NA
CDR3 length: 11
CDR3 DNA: TGTGCCAGCAGTTTCGGATGGGGCTACACCTTC
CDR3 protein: CASSFGWGYTF

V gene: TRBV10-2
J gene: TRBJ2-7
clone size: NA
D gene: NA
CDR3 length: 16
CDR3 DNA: TGCGCCAGCAGTGAGCCCTCTGCTGGGGGAACTTACGAGCAGTACTTC
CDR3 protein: CASSEPSAGGTYEQYF

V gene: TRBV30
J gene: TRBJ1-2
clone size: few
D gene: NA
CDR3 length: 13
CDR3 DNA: TGTGCCTGGAGTGGATCGACTTACCATGGCTACACCTTC
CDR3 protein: CAWSGSTYHGYTF

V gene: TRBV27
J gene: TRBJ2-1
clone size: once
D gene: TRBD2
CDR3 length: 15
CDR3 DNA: TGTGCCAGCAGTTCAGCGGGAGACTCCTACAATGAGCAGTTCTTC
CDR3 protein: CASSSAGDSYNEQFF

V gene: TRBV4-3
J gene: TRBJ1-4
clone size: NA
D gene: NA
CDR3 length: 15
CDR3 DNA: TGCGCCAGCAGCCGGACGGTAGCAACTAATGAAAAACTGTTTTTT
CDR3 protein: CASSRTVATNEKLFF

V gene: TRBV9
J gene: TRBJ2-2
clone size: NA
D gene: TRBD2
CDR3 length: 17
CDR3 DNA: TGTGCCAGCAGCCTCCGGACTAGCGGGAGGGGCACCGGGGAGCTGTTTTTT
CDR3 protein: CASSLRTSGRGTGELFF

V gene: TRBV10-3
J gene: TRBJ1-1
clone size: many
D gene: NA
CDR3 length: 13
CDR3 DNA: TGTGCCAGCAGTCGAACAGAGAACACTGAAGCTTTCTTT
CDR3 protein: CASSRTENTEAFF

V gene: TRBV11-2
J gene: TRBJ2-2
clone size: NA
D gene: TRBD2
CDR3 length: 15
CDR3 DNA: TGTGCCAGCAGCTCCGGGACTAGCGGCACCGGGGAGCTGTTTTTT
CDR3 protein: CASSSGTSGTGELFF

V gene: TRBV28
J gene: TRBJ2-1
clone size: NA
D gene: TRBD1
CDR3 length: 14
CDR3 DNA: TGTGCCAGCAGTGAGGGGGCGCCCCACAATGAGCAGTTCTTC
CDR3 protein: CASSEGAPHNEQFF

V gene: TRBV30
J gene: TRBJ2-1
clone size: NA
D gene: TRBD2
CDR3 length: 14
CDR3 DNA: TGTGCCTGGAGTGTGGGGACTAGCGGGACTGAGCAGTTCTTC
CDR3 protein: CAWSVGTSGTEQFF

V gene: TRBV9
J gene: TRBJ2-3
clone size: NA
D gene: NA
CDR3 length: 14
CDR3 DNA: TGTGCCAGCACCAGCGGTCCGAGCACAGATACGCAGTATTTT
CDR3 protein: CASTSGPSTDTQYF

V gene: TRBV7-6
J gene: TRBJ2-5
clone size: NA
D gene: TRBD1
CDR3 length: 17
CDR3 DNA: TGTGCCAGCAGCTCACAAGTGGGGGACAGGGGGAAAGAGACCCAGTACTTC
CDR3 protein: CASSSQVGDRGKETQYF

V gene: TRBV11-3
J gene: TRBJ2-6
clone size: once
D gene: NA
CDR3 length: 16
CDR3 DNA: TGTGCCAGCAGCTCTAGAGGGAGCTCTGGGGCCAACGTCCTGACTTTC
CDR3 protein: CASSSRGSSGANVLTF

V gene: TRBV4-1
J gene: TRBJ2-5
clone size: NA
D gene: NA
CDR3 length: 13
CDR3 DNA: TGCGCCAGCAGCCGGGCAGGTCAAGAGACCCAGTACTTC
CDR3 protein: CASSRAGQETQYF

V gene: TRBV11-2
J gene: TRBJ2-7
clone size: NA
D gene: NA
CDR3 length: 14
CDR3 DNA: TGTGCCAGCAGCTCGAAGACAGGATCCTACGAGCAGTACTTC
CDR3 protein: CASSSKTGSYEQYF

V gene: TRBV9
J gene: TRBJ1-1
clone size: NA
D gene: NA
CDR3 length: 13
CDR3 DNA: TGTGCCAGCAGCGTAGGAGGGCGGACTGAAGCTTTCTTT
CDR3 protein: CASSVGGRTEAFF

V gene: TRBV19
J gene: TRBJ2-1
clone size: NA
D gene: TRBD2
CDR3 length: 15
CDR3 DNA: TGTGCCAGTACGGGAGCGGGAGGGCGGGACAATGAGCAGTTCTTC
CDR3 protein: CASTGAGGRDNEQFF

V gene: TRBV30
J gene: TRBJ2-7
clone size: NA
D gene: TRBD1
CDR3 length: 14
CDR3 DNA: TGTGCCTGGAGAGGGACAGGGGCTTTCTACGAGCAGTACTTC
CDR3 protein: CAWRGTGAFYEQYF

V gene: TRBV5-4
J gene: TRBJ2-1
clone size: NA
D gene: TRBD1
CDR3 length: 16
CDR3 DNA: TGTGCCAGCAGCCGTCCCGGGACAGGGGAACGTAGTGAGCAGTTCTTC
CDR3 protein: CASSRPGTGERSEQFF

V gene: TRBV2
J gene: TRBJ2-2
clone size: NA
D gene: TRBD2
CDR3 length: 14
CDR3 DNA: TGTGCCAGCAGAGCGGGGGCAGTCACCGGGGAGCTGTTTTTT
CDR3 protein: CASRAGAVTGELFF

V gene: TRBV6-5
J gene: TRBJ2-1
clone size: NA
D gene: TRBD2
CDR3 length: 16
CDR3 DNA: TGTGCCAGCAGTTCTAGCGGGAGAGGCACCTACAATGAGCAGTTCTTC
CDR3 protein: CASSSSGRGTYNEQFF

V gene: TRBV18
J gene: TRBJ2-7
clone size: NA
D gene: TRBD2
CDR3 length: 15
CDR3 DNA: TGTGCCAGCTCACAGACTAGCGAAACCTCCTACGAGCAGTACTTC
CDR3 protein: CASSQTSETSYEQYF